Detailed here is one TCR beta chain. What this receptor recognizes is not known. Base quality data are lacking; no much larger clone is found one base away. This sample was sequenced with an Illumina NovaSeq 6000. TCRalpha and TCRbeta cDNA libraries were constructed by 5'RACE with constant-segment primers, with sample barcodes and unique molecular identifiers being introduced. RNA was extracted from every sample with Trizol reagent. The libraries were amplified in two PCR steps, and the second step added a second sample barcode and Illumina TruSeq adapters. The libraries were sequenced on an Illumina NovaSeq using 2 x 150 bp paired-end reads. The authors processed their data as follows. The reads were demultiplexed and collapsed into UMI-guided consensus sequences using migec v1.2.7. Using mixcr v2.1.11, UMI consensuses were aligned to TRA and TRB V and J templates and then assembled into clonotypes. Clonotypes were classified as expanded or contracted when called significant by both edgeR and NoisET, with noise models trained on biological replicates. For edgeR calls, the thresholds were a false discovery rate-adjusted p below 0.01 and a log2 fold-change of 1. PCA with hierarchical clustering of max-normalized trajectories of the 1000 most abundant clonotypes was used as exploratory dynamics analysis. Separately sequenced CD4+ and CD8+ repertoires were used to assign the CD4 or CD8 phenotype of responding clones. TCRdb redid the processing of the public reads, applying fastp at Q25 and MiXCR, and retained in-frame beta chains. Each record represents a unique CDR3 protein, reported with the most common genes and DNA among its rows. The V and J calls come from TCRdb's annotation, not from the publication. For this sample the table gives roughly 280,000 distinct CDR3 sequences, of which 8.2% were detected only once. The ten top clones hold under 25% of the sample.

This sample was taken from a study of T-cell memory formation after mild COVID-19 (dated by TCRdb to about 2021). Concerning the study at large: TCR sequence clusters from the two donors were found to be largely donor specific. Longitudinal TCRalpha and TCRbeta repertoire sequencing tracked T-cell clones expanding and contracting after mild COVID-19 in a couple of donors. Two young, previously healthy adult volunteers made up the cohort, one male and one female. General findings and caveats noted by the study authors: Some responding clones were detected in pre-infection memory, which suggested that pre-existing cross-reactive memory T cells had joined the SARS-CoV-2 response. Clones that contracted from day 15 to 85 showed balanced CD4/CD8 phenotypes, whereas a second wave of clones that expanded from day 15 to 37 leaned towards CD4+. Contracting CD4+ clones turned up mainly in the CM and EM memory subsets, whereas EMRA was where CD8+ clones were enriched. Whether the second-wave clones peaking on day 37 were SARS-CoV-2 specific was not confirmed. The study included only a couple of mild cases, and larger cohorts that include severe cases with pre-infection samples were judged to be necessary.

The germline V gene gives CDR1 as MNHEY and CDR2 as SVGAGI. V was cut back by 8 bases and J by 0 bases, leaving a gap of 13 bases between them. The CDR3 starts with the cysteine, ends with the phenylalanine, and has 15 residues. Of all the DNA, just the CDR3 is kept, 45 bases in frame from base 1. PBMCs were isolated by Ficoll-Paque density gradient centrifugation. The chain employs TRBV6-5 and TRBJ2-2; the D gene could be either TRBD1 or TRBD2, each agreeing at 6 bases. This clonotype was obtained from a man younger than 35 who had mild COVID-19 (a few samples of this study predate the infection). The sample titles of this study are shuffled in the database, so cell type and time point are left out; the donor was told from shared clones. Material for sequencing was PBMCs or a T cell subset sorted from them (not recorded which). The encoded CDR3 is CASETGGPNTGELFF. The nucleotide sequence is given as TGTGCCAGCGAAACTGGGGGGCCGAACACCGGGGAGCTGTTTTTT.